The 6 T cell receptor beta chains below were found in one sample sequenced in a study of T-cell reconstitution after alpha-beta-depleted transplantation in children. It was with unique molecular identifiers that the TCRbeta library was prepared. TCRdb redid the calling of the PCR reads with MiXCR, one entry per CDR3 protein. The table has roughly 200,000 distinct CDR3 sequences, about 11% seen once; the top ten hold roughly 30%. Here the sequenced sample was PBMCs, taken before TCRalphabeta/CD19-depleted stem cell transplant. These TCRs come from a child younger than two with acute myeloid leukemia, due to receive a stem cell transplant.

This clonotype was counted a few times. The chain is built from TRBV30 and TRBJ2-7; D not resolved. The CDR3 loop spans 13 amino acids. V was cut by 3 bases and J by 3 bases, with 12 bases left in between. Germline CDR1 reads GTSNPN; CDR2 reads SVGIG (reference sequence). The CDR3 reads CAWSLGVGYEQYF. The CDR3 DNA reads TGTGCCTGGAGCCTTGGGGTAGGCTACGAGCAGTACTTC.

This clonotype showed up many times. The chain recombines TRBV6-4 with TRBJ2-2, with a weak D call TRBD1 (5 bases). Per the germline V gene, CDR1 is MRHNA and CDR2 is SNTAGT. With 6 bases removed from V and 4 bases from J, the gap between germline ends came to 12 bases. The CDR3 consists of 14 residues. For the CDR3, the DNA is TGTGCCAGCAGACAGGAGCCCGTCACCGGGGAGCTGTTTTTT. Amino acid sequence: CASRQEPVTGELFF.

This rearrangement joins TRBV4-2 to TRBJ2-3; possible D gene TRBD2, 5 bases. In germline, CDR1 is LGHNA, CDR2 YNFKEQ. The CDR3 length is 15 residues. Trimming stripped 1 base from V and 7 bases from J, with 15 bases between. The CDR3 DNA follows: TGTGCCAGCAGCCAAGCAGGTCCGACGGGGAATACGCAGTATTTT. Encoded protein: CASSQAGPTGNTQYF.

This clonotype has ten or more counts. This chain uses TRBV5-1 with TRBJ1-6, with a weak D call TRBD1 (6 bases). The CDR3 covers 15 residues. CDR1 and CDR2 (germline): SGHRS, YFSETQ. The germline V and J ends were trimmed by 10 bases and 6 bases, with 20 bases remaining between them. Written as DNA, the CDR3 is TGCGCCCAAGGGGAACCGGGACATGCTAATTCACCCCTCCACTTT. This encodes CAQGEPGHANSPLHF.

In its sample, this clonotype was seen many times. This rearrangement joins TRBV6-1 to TRBJ2-7; TRBD1 or TRBD2 may be the D gene (5 bases each). In germline, CDR1 is MNHNS, CDR2 SASEGT. The CDR3 sequence is 14 residues long. V was clipped by 7 bases and J by 3 bases, with 16 bases between them. The CDR3 nucleotides are TGTGCCAGCAAGGGACGTAAATTTAACTACGAGCAGTACTTC. It encodes CASKGRKFNYEQYF.

At least ten counts were recorded for this clonotype. This chain uses TRBV27 with TRBJ2-2; D is unclear. This CDR3 is built from 13 residues. V was trimmed by 9 bases and J by 3 bases, leaving 11 bases between them. Per germline, CDR1 MNHEY and CDR2 SMNVEV (reference sequence). This chain's CDR3 is CASVGWDTGELFF. The CDR3 DNA reads TGTGCCAGTGTGGGGTGGGACACCGGGGAGCTGTTTTTT.